This T cell receptor beta chain was identified in a study of T cells after yellow fever vaccination. This CDR3 has 12 residues. Trimming took 5 bases from V and 5 from J, leaving 9 bases between them. Per the germline V gene, CDR1 is KGHSH and CDR2 is LQKENI. Study-level findings and limits: Most primary-vaccination clones reappeared after the booster (approximately 95% CD4, about 88% CD8). Overlap between CD4 and CD8 compartments was detected for a small share of clonotypes.

This clonotype has a handful of counts. Its cognate antigen is unknown. TCRdb redid the calling of the 5' RACE reads with MiXCR, one entry per CDR3 protein. The data show hundreds of thousands of distinct CDR3 sequences, around 13% seen once. This chain links TRBV18 with TRBJ2-5; D unclear. The material sequenced was CD4+ T cells sorted from PBMCs, taken 15 days after the yellow fever booster vaccination. The receptor was derived from a man between 18 and 35 years old who received the YFV17D yellow fever vaccine. Written as DNA, the CDR3 is TGTGCCAGCTCAGACCTACGTGAGACCCAGTACTTC. Protein: CASSDLRETQYF.